A single sample gave rise to the 3 T cell receptor beta chains below, sequenced in a study of OX40 agonist ivuxolimab in advanced cancers. Measured with immunoSEQ multiplex PCR; TCRdb has only the in-frame clones, and not every one. Counted here are about 57,000 clones, over 85% occurring once; the ten biggest clones make up about 24%. The source was CD4+ or CD8+ T cells sorted from blood, collected in a trial of the OX40 agonist ivuxolimab. Receptors were obtained from an adult with an advanced solid tumor such as melanoma, head and neck, liver or kidney cancer.

The chain joins TRBV5-5 to TRBJ1-1, with a possible D match to TRBD1 (6 bases). This CDR3 has 14 amino acids. Germline V gives CDR1 SGHKS, CDR2 YYEKEE (reference sequence). The V end lost 4 bases, the J end lost 6 bases, and 16 bases lay between the germline ends. The CDR3 nucleotides read TGTGCCAGCAGCCCATCCCTGGGGGGCCCTGAAGCTTTCTTT. The encoded protein is CASSPSLGGPEAFF.

This chain uses TRBV29-1 with TRBJ2-7; unclear D gene. The length of the CDR3 is 12 residues. Trimming shortened V by 0 bases and J by 5 bases, and 8 bases separated the two germline ends. Per germline, CDR1 SQVTM and CDR2 ANQGSEA. CDR3 DNA: TGCAGCGTTGAAGATGCTTCGAACGAGCAGTACTTC. Amino acids: CSVEDASNEQYF.

For the CDR3, the DNA is TGTGCCAGCAGCCAGAACAGGGGGGGTGAAGCTTTCTTT. This sequence encodes CASSQNRGGEAFF. The rearrangement uses TRBV5-6 and TRBJ1-1; 8 bases line up with TRBD1. The CDR3 covers 13 residues. From germline, CDR1 is SGHDT and CDR2 YYEEEE. V was clipped by 4 bases and J by 7 bases; unmatched bases: 6.